The next 10 T cell receptor beta chains were all read from a single sample in a study of cytomegalovirus exposure and HLA in healthy donors. Primers: 60 Vbeta forward and 13 Jbeta reverse. The assay was immunoSEQ multiplex PCR, and TCRdb's table has in-frame clones only and misses some. This sample's table has approximately 200,000 clones. The material sequenced was PBMCs. The receptors were sampled from a boy between 10 and 17 years old in good health and CMV-seronegative.

The chain combines TRBV30 with TRBJ1-6, with a tentative D call TRBD1 (5 bases). V was shortened by 1 base and J by 7 bases, with 8 bases between the two germline ends. This CDR3 spans 13 amino acids. Germline CDR1 GTSNPN, CDR2 SVGIG (reference sequence). This CDR3 reads CAWSGAGNSPLHF. In DNA form, the CDR3 reads TGTGCCTGGAGTGGAGCAGGGAATTCACCCCTCCACTTT.

The rearrangement uses TRBV15 and TRBJ2-5, with a tentative D call TRBD2 (5 bases). The CDR3 is made up of 15 amino acids. The V end was cut by 9 bases, the J end by 4 bases, with 21 bases between. The germline V gene has CDR1 LNHNV and CDR2 YYDKDF (reference sequence). CDR3 sequence reads: CATASASSYRETQYF. DNA for the CDR3: TGTGCCACGGCATCGGCTAGCAGTTATCGAGAGACCCAGTACTTC.

The rearrangement links TRBV4-1 to TRBJ1-1; the D is unclear. Germline V gene sequence: CDR1 MGHRA, CDR2 YSYEKL. The CDR3 runs 16 residues. The ends were cut back, 0 bases at V and 1 base at J, with 12 bases in the middle. The CDR3 nucleotides are TGCGCCAGCAGCCAAGACTTCTACCGAGGGAACACTGAAGCTTTCTTT. Translating gives CASSQDFYRGNTEAFF.

V and J are TRBV29-1 and TRBJ2-5; D perhaps matches TRBD2 (5 bases). The J call may be wrong; the DNA end is better matched by TRBJ2-7. The CDR3 has 13 amino acids. Per the germline V gene, CDR1 is SQVTM and CDR2 is ANQGSEA. The chain's CDR3 is CSVLLGEYYEQYF. DNA for the CDR3: TGCAGCGTTCTCCTCGGGGAATACTACGAGCAGTACTTC.

The chain uses TRBV7-8 and TRBJ1-4; TRBD1 matches 7 bases. The CDR3 extends over 15 amino acids. V lost 5 bases to trimming and J lost 3 bases; unmatched junction nucleotides: 6. CDR1 and CDR2 (germline): SGHVS, FQNEAQ. The CDR3 nucleotides are TGTGCCAGCAGCGCATACAGGGGTCCTAATGAAAAACTGTTTTTT. Amino acid sequence: CASSAYRGPNEKLFF.

The CDR3 nucleotides read TGTGCCAGCAGCGCAACAGGGGACTCTGGAAACACCATATATTTT. This gives the protein CASSATGDSGNTIYF. The rearrangement links TRBV9 to TRBJ1-3; 7 nucleotides match TRBD1. V dropped 3 bases and J dropped 0; count of bases not matched to a gene: 3. CDR1 SGDLS and CDR2 YYNGEE come from the germline V gene. CDR3 length equals 15 residues.

This rearrangement joins TRBV7-9 to TRBJ1-4; possible D gene TRBD1, 5 bases. This CDR3 has 16 amino acids. The germline V gene has CDR1 SEHNR and CDR2 FQNEAQ (reference sequence). Trimming stripped 4 bases from V and 8 bases from J, with 20 bases between. DNA of the CDR3: TGTGCCAGCAGCTCAGGACGGAGGGGTAATTGGGAAAAACTGTTTTTT. Translating gives CASSSGRRGNWEKLFF.

The rearrangement links TRBV7-3 to TRBJ2-2, with D possibly matching TRBD1 (5 bases). The CDR3 consists of 15 residues. V lost 5 bases, J lost 0 bases, and 10 bases lay in between. Germline CDR1 reads SGHTA; CDR2 reads FQGTGA. The chain's CDR3 is CASSPSRANTGELFF. DNA of the CDR3: TGTGCCAGCAGCCCAAGCAGGGCGAACACCGGGGAGCTGTTTTTT.

The chain recombines TRBV27 with TRBJ2-5, with 7 bases fitting TRBD2. Germline CDR1 is MNHEY and CDR2 is SMNVEV (reference sequence). V shed 3 bases, J shed 10 bases, and the junction held 17 bases outside the gene matches. This CDR3 has 16 amino acids. The CDR3 DNA reads as TGTGCCAGCAGTTTGGATCAAGCGGGGAGCATGGGGGACCAGTACTTC. This codes for CASSLDQAGSMGDQYF.

The chain is built from TRBV2 and TRBJ2-3, with 8 bases fitting TRBD1. After removal of 6 bases from V and 1 base from J, the junction contained 6 bases not matched to a gene. The CDR3 runs 15 residues. The germline V gene has CDR1 SNHLY and CDR2 FYNNEI. CDR3 sequence: CASRKTDRGTDTQYF. The DNA for the CDR3 is TGTGCCAGCAGGAAGACGGACAGGGGCACAGATACGCAGTATTTT.